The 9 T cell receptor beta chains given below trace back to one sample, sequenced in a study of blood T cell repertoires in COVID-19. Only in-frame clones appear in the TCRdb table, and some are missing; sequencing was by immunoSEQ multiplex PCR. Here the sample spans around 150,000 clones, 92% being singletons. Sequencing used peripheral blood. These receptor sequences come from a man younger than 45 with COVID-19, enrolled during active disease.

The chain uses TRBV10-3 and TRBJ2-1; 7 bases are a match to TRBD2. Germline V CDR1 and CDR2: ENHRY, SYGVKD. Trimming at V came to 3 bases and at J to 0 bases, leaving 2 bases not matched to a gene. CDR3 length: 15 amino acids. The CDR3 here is CAISEGRDSYNEQFF. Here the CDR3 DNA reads TGTGCCATCAGTGAAGGGAGGGACTCCTACAATGAGCAGTTCTTC.

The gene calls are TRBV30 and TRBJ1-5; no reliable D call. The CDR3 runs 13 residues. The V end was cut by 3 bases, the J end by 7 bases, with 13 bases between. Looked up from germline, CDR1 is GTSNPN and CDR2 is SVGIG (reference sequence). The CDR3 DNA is TGTGCCTGGAGCGGGTTGGGAGGGCAGCCCCAGCATTTT. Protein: CAWSGLGGQPQHF.

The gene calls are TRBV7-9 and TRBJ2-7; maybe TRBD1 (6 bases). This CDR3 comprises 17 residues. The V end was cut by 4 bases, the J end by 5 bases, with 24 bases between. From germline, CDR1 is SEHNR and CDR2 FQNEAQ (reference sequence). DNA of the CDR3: TGTGCCAGCAGCTCCAGGGCCACACAGGGATGGTCTGACGAGCAGTACTTC. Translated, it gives CASSSRATQGWSDEQYF.

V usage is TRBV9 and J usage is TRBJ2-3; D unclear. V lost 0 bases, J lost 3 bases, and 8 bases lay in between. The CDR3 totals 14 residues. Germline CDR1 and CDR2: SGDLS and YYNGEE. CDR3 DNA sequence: TGTGCCAGCAGCGTAGAGAGTCCGACAGATACGCAGTATTTT. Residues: CASSVESPTDTQYF.

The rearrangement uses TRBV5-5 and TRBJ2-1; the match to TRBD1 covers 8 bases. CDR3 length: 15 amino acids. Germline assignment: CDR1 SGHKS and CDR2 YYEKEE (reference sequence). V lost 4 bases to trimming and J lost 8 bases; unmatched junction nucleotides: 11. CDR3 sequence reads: CASSNRTGLRDEQFF. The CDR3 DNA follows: TGTGCCAGCAGCAACAGGACAGGGTTGAGGGATGAGCAGTTCTTC.

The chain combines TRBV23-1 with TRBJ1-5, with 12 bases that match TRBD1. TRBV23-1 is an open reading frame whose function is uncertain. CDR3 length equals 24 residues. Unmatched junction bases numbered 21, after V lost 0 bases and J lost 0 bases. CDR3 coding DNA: TGCGCCAGCAGTCAATCCCAGGCCGGGACAGGGGGCTCATACCCACTTTATAGCAATCAGCCCCAGCATTTT. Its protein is CASSQSQAGTGGSYPLYSNQPQHF.

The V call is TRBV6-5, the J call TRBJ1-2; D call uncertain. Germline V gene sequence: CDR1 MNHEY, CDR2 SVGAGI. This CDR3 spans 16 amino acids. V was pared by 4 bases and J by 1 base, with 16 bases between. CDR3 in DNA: TGTGCCAGCAGTTCCCCCTCCCGCAGGAATAACTATGGCTACACCTTC. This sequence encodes CASSSPSRRNNYGYTF.

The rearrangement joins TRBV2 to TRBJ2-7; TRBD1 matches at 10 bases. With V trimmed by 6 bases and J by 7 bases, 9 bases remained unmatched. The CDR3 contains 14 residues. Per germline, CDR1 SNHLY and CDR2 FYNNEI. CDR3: CASSQRQGAHEQYF. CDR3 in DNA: TGTGCCAGCAGCCAGAGACAGGGGGCGCATGAGCAGTACTTC.

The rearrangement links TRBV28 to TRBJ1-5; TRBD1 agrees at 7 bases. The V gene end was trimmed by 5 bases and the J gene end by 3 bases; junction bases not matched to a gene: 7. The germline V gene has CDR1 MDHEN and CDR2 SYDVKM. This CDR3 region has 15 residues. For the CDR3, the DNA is TGTGCCAGCAGTCCGTACAGGGGACCCAATCAGCCCCAGCATTTT. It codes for CASSPYRGPNQPQHF.